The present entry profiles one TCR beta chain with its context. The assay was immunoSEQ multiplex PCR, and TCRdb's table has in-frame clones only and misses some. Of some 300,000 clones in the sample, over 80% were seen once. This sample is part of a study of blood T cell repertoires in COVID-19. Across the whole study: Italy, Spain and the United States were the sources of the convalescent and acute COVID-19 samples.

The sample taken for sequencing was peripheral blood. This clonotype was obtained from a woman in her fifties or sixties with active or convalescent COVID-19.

For the CDR3, the DNA is TGTGCCAGCAGTGCTACTGGGGGGTATGAGCAGTACTTC. Translated: CASSATGGYEQYF. The chain has TRBV6-4 and TRBJ2-7; D might be TRBD2 (6 bases). This CDR3 has 13 residues. Germline V CDR1 and CDR2: MRHNA, SNTAGT. Trimming left V 4 bases short and J 7 bases short, with 14 bases between.